The 26 T cell receptor beta chains below come from one sample, sequenced in a study of control samples from healthy donors and cancer patients. This table comes from immunoSEQ multiplex PCR, and its TCRdb copy is limited to in-frame clones, with some not included. The sample holds about 150,000 clones, 93% seen once. What was sequenced was blood. The receptors originated from a middle-aged man in good health.

The CDR3 sequence is CASGQGAADTQYF. CDR3 nucleotides: TGTGCCAGCGGCCAGGGGGCAGCAGATACGCAGTATTTT. V and J are TRBV28 and TRBJ2-3; 8 nucleotides match TRBD1. Germline trimming cut 8 bases from V and 4 bases from J; bases unmatched to any gene: 5. The CDR3 covers 13 residues. Per the germline V gene, CDR1 is MDHEN and CDR2 is SYDVKM.

This sequence joins TRBV7-8 and TRBJ1-5; D not resolved. Trimming cost V 3 bases and J 0 bases, with 9 bases left between them. The CDR3 runs to 15 residues. CDR1 and CDR2 (germline): SGHVS, FQNEAQ. The CDR3 sequence is CASSLAVHSNQPQHF. The CDR3 DNA reads TGTGCCAGCAGCTTGGCAGTTCATAGCAATCAGCCCCAGCATTTT.

The chain combines TRBV5-1 with TRBJ2-4, with 7 bases matching TRBD1. The ends lost 4 bases at V and 1 base at J; junction bases unmatched: 8. Germline V gene sequence: CDR1 SGHRS, CDR2 YFSETQ. This CDR3 contains 16 residues. CDR3 coding DNA: TGCGCCAGCAGCAAACAGGGGTCAACTGCCAAAAACATTCAGTACTTC. It is translated as CASSKQGSTAKNIQYF.

This clone was counted only a few times. V usage is TRBV18 and J usage is TRBJ2-5, with 7 bases that match TRBD2. Germline trimming cut 6 bases from V and 3 bases from J; bases unmatched to any gene: 4. The CDR3 consists of 13 residues. Per the germline V gene, CDR1 is KGHSH and CDR2 is LQKENI. The CDR3 sequence is CASSGGGEETQYF. CDR3 bases: TGTGCCAGCTCCGGGGGAGGGGAAGAGACCCAGTACTTC.

The genes are TRBV7-2 and TRBJ1-4, with D perhaps TRBD1 (5 bases). The length of the CDR3 is 16 residues. Trimming stripped 5 bases from V and 4 bases from J, with 17 bases between. Germline loops: CDR1 SGHTA, CDR2 FQGNSA. The CDR3 region has the DNA TGTGCCAGCAGCCAGAGGGCGGGACTGATTAATGAAAAACTGTTTTTT. Amino acid sequence: CASSQRAGLINEKLFF.

The gene calls are TRBV6-4 and TRBJ2-1, with TRBD2 matching over 9 bases. The CDR3 is made up of 16 amino acids. CDR1 and CDR2 (germline): MRHNA, SNTAGT. J was trimmed by 8 bases and V by 4 bases; bases with no gene match: 12. The CDR3 region is CASSGEAGGSLHEQFF. The CDR3, as DNA: TGTGCCAGCAGTGGTGAGGCGGGAGGGTCTCTCCATGAGCAGTTCTTC.

This clone has only a few counts. The rearrangement links TRBV5-6 to TRBJ1-2; 7 nucleotides line up with TRBD1. The CDR3 spans 12 residues. CDR1 SGHDT and CDR2 YYEEEE come from the germline V gene. Trimming at V came to 4 bases and at J to 8 bases, leaving 5 bases not matched to a gene. CDR3 sequence: CASSGWDSGYTF. The CDR3, as DNA: TGTGCCAGCAGCGGATGGGACAGCGGCTACACCTTC.

This chain uses TRBV24-1 with TRBJ1-1; D call uncertain. The V end was cut by 4 bases, the J end by 0 bases, with 5 bases between. Per germline, CDR1 KGHDR and CDR2 SFDVKD. This CDR3 has 13 residues. CDR3 sequence: CATSDPVNTEAFF. CDR3 nucleotide sequence: TGTGCCACCAGTGACCCGGTGAACACTGAAGCTTTCTTT.

The chain carries TRBV2 and TRBJ2-1, with D tentatively TRBD1 or TRBD2 (7 bases each). V lost 6 bases and J lost 6, with 15 bases in between. Germline CDR1 and CDR2: SNHLY and FYNNEI. The CDR3 is made up of 14 amino acids. For the CDR3, the DNA is TGTGCCAGCAGCGGGGAGGGGGCATTCAATGAGCAGTTCTTC. This codes for CASSGEGAFNEQFF.

This clone was seen only a few times. The gene calls are TRBV19 and TRBJ2-1, with D hard to call. The germline V and J ends were trimmed by 3 bases and 4 bases, with 1 base remaining between them. Germline lookup yields CDR1 LNHDA and CDR2 SQIVND (reference sequence). The CDR3 length is 11 residues. The CDR3 region is CASSMYNEQFF. CDR3 DNA: TGTGCCAGTAGTATGTACAATGAGCAGTTCTTC.

The chain combines TRBV20-1 with TRBJ2-1; maybe TRBD2 (6 bases). CDR3 length: 13 residues. The germline V and J ends were trimmed by 3 bases and 4 bases, with 10 bases remaining between them. In germline, CDR1 is DFQATT, CDR2 SNEGSKA (reference sequence). The CDR3, as DNA: TGCAGTGCTAGTAGCGGACCATACAATGAGCAGTTCTTC. This encodes CSASSGPYNEQFF.

The rearrangement uses TRBV6-6 and TRBJ1-2; TRBD1 matches 8 bases. CDR1 is MNHNY and CDR2 is SVGAGI in the germline V gene (reference sequence). Unmatched junction bases numbered 2, after V lost 5 bases and J lost 3 bases. The CDR3 consists of 13 residues. CDR3 loop: CASSTDRDYGYTF. CDR3 DNA sequence: TGTGCCAGCAGTACGGACAGGGACTATGGCTACACCTTC.

CDR3 sequence (DNA): TGTGCCAGCAGCCTCACCAGGGGTGAAAAACTGTTTTTT. It is translated as CASSLTRGEKLFF. The rearrangement joins TRBV3-1 (or the pseudogene TRBV3-2) to TRBJ1-4, with D possibly being TRBD1 (6 bases). The CDR3 loop spans 13 amino acids. In germline, CDR1 is LGHDT, CDR2 YNNKEL (reference sequence). Trimming removed 4 bases at V and 7 bases at J, with 10 bases between.

The genes are TRBV4-2 and TRBJ2-4, with 12 positions matching TRBD2. In germline, CDR1 is LGHNA, CDR2 YNFKEQ. With V trimmed by 4 bases and J by 9 bases, 13 bases remained unmatched. The CDR3 length is 17 residues. In DNA, the CDR3 is TGTGCCAGCAGCCTTAGCTTTCTAGCGGGAGGGCCTATCATTCAGTACTTC. The encoded protein is CASSLSFLAGGPIIQYF.

V and J are TRBV7-3 and TRBJ2-5; 7 bases are shared with TRBD1. With 3 bases clipped from V and 0 bases from J, the junction kept 1 base outside the gene matches. CDR1 and CDR2 from the germline V gene are SGHTA and FQGTGA. CDR3 length equals 14 residues. In DNA, the CDR3 is TGTGCCAGCAGCTTCACAGGGGACCAAGAGACCCAGTACTTC. Encoded protein: CASSFTGDQETQYF.

V and J are TRBV5-1 and TRBJ1-6; 7 bases match TRBD1. Germline V CDR1 and CDR2: SGHRS, YFSETQ. V shed 0 bases, J shed 11 bases, and the junction held 14 bases outside the gene matches. The CDR3 contains 17 residues. Written as DNA, the CDR3 is TGCGCCAGCAGCTTGGGTACAGGGAAGGGGGCCTTAGCACCCCTCCACTTT. Protein sequence: CASSLGTGKGALAPLHF.

This chain links TRBV9 with TRBJ2-5, with D possibly TRBD1 on 6 matching bases. From germline, CDR1 is SGDLS and CDR2 YYNGEE. This CDR3 is built from 14 residues. Trimming took 0 bases from V and 4 from J, leaving 10 bases between them. As DNA, the CDR3 is TGTGCCAGCAGCGTAGGGCAGGGGCCAGAGACCCAGTACTTC. Protein sequence: CASSVGQGPETQYF. The entire variable domain, with the rest obtained from reference TRBV9 and TRBJ2-5, is as follows: DSGVTQTPKHLITATGQRVTLRCSPRSGDLSVYWYQQSLDQGLQFLIQYYNGEERAKGNILERFSAQQFPDLHSELNLSSLELGDSALYFCASSVGQGPETQYFGPGTRLLVL.

This chain links TRBV7-9 with TRBJ1-6; maybe TRBD1 (6 bases). Trimming removed 6 bases at V and 4 bases at J, with 10 bases between. Per the germline V gene, CDR1 is SEHNR and CDR2 is FQNEAQ (reference sequence). The length of the CDR3 is 14 residues. Written as DNA, the CDR3 is TGTGCCAGCAGATCAGGGGCTTATAATTCACCCCTCCACTTT. Translated: CASRSGAYNSPLHF.

This chain uses TRBV3-1 (or the pseudogene TRBV3-2) with TRBJ2-2; possibly TRBD1 for D (5 bases). CDR3 size: 15 residues. Trimming left V 2 bases short and J 3 bases short, with 10 bases between. Germline loops: CDR1 LGHDT, CDR2 YNNKEL (reference sequence). The CDR3 is CASSQISGYTGELFF. The CDR3 DNA reads as TGTGCCAGCAGCCAAATCTCAGGGTACACCGGGGAGCTGTTTTTT.

The rearrangement joins TRBV18 to TRBJ2-7; TRBD1 matches 9 bases. The CDR3 runs to 15 residues. The trim removed 3 bases at V and 0 bases at J, leaving 3 bases unmatched. Germline CDR1 KGHSH, CDR2 LQKENI. CDR3 region: CASSPGQGLSYEQYF. CDR3 coding DNA: TGTGCCAGCTCACCGGGACAGGGCCTCTCCTACGAGCAGTACTTC. The full variable domain, with the rest looked up from reference TRBV18 and TRBJ2-7, is NAGVMQNPRHLVRRRGQEARLRCSPMKGHSHVYWYRQLPEEGLKFMVYLQKENIIDESGMPKERFSAEFPKEGPSILRIQQVVRGDSAAYFCASSPGQGLSYEQYFGPGTRLTVT.

The V gene is TRBV19, the J gene TRBJ1-1, with D unresolved. Germline V gene lookup returns CDR1 LNHDA and CDR2 SQIVND (reference sequence). Trimming cost V 4 bases and J 3 bases, with 15 bases left between them. CDR3 length equals 15 residues. CDR3 DNA: TGTGCCAGTAGTAGCCGGGCCACAGCGGACACTGAAGCTTTCTTT. Translation: CASSSRATADTEAFF.

The chain combines TRBV6-5 with TRBJ1-1; D may be TRBD1 (6 bases). The CDR3 is 14 residues long. V lost 7 bases and J 2 bases, leaving 14 bases between the germline ends. Germline V gives CDR1 MNHEY, CDR2 SVGAGI. The DNA for the CDR3 is TGTGCCAGCACCGTACAGGGCCGAAACACTGAAGCTTTCTTT. It yields the protein CASTVQGRNTEAFF.

This clone has just a few counts. This chain links TRBV24-1 with TRBJ2-1; the D gene could be TRBD1 or TRBD2 (5 bases each). Germline assignment: CDR1 KGHDR and CDR2 SFDVKD. The CDR3 contains 16 residues. Between the trimmed V and J ends, which lost 5 bases and 12 bases, there was a span of 25 bases. The CDR3 sequence: CATSGSSGPRRFGQFF. The DNA for the CDR3 is TGTGCCACCAGTGGTAGTTCGGGGCCCCGGAGGTTCGGGCAGTTCTTC.

This chain uses TRBV6-5 with TRBJ2-1; 7 bases match TRBD1. Germline lookup yields CDR1 MNHEY and CDR2 SVGAGI. After removal of 11 bases from V and 5 bases from J, the junction contained 9 bases not matched to a gene. The CDR3 has 13 residues. DNA of the CDR3: TGTGCCGGGGGACAGCCCCCGGACAATGAGCAGTTCTTC. Translated, it gives CAGGQPPDNEQFF.

Only one count was recorded for this clone. The chain is built from TRBV7-3 and TRBJ2-2, with a tentative D call TRBD1 (6 bases). The CDR3 has 16 amino acids. Per the germline V gene, CDR1 is SGHTA and CDR2 is FQGTGA. The ends were cut back, 1 base at V and 0 bases at J, with 9 bases in the middle. Here the CDR3 DNA reads TGTGCCAGCAGCTTAAATTCAGGGGCGAACACCGGGGAGCTGTTTTTT. It encodes CASSLNSGANTGELFF.

The V and J genes are TRBV25-1 and TRBJ2-7; possibly TRBD2 for D (5 bases). Trimming removed 0 bases at V and 0 bases at J, with 6 bases between. Germline V gives CDR1 MGHDK, CDR2 SYGVNS. The CDR3 extends over 14 amino acids. The CDR3 DNA sequence: TGTGCCAGCAGTGAATATCGGGGCTCCTACGAGCAGTACTTC. It encodes CASSEYRGSYEQYF.